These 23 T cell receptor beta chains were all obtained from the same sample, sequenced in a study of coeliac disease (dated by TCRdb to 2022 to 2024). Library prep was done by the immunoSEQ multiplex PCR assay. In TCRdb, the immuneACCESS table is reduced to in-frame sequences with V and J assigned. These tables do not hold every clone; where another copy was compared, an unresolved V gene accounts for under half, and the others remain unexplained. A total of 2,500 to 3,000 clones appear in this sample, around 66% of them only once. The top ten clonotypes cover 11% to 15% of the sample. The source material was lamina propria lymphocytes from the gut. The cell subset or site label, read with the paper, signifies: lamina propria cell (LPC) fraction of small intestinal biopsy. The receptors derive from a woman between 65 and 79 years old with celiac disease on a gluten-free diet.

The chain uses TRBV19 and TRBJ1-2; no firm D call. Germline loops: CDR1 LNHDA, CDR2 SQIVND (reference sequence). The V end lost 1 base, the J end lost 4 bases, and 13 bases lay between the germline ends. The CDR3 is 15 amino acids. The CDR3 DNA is TGTGCCAGTAGTATAGCAAGGGAGTTCGGCTATGGCTACACCTTC. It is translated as CASSIAREFGYGYTF.

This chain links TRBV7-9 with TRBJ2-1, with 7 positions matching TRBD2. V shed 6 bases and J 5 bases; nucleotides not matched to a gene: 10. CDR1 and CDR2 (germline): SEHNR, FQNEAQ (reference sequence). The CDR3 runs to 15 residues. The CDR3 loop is CASRADSGRDNEQFF. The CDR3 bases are TGTGCCAGCAGGGCCGACTCTGGGAGGGACAATGAGCAGTTCTTC.

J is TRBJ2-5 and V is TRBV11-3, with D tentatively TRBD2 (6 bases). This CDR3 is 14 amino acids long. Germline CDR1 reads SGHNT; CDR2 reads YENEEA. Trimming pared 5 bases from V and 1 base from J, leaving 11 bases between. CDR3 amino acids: CASSPSATQETQYF. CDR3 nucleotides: TGTGCCAGCAGCCCTAGCGCAACCCAAGAGACCCAGTACTTC.

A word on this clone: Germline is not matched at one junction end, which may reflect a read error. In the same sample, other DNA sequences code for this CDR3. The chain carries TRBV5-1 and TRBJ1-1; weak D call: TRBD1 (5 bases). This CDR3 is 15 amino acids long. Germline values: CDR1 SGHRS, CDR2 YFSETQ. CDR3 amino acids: CASSSGLILNTEAFF. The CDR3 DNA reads TGCGCCAGTAGCTCGGGACTGATTCTGAACACTGAAGCTTTCTTT.

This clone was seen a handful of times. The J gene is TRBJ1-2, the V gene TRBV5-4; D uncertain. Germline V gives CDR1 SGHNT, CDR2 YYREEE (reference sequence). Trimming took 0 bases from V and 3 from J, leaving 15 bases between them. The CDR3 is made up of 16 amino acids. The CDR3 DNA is TGTGCCAGCAGCTTGGCCAGAGGAATTCCCCACTATGGCTACACCTTC. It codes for CASSLARGIPHYGYTF.

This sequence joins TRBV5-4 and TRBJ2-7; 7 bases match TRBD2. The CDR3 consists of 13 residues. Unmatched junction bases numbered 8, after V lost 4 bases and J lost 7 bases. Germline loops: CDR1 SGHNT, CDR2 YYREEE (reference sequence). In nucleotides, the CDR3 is TGTGCCAGCAGCAGGGAGGGGATGAGGGAGCAGTACGTC. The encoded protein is CASSREGMREQYV.

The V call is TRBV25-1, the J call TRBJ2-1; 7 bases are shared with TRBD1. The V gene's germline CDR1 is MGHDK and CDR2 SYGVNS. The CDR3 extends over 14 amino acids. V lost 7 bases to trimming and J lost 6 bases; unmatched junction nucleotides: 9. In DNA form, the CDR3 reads TGTGCCAGCATGCCCGACAGGGCCTTCAATGAGCAGTTCTTC. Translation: CASMPDRAFNEQFF.

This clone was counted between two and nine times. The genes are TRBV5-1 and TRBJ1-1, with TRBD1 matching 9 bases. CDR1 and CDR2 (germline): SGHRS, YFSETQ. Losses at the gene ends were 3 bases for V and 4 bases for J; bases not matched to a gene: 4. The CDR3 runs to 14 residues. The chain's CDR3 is CASSWVTGGTEAFF. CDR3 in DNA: TGCGCCAGCAGCTGGGTGACAGGGGGCACTGAAGCTTTCTTT.

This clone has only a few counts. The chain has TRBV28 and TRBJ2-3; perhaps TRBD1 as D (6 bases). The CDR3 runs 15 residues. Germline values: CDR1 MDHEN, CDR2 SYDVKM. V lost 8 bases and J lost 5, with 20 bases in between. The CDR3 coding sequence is TGTGCCAGCCTCTCGAGGGGTAGGGGGATAGATACGCAGTATTTT. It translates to CASLSRGRGIDTQYF.

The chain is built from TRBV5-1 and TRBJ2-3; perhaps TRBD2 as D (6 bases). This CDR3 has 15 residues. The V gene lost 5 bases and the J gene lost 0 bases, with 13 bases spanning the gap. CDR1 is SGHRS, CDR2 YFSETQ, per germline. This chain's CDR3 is CASRNSGPSTDTQYF. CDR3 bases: TGCGCCAGCAGAAATAGCGGTCCTAGCACAGATACGCAGTATTTT.

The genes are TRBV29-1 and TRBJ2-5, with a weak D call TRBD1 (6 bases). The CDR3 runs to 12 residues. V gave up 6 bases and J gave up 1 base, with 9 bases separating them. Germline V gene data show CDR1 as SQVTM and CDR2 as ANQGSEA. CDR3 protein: CSVDRLQETQYF. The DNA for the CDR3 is TGCAGCGTGGACAGACTCCAAGAGACCCAGTACTTC.

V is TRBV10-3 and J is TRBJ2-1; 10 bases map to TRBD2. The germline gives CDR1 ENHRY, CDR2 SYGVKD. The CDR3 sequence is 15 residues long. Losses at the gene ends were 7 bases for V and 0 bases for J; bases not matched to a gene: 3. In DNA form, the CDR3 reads TGTGCCATCAACCCTAGCGGGAGCTCCTACAATGAGCAGTTCTTC. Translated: CAINPSGSSYNEQFF.

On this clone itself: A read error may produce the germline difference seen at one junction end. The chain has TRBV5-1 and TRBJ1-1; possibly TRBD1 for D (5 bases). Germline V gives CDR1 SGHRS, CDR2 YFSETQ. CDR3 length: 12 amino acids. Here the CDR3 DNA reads TGTGCCAGCAGCTTACAGGAGGGACGAGCTTTCTTT. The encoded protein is CASSLQEGRAFF.

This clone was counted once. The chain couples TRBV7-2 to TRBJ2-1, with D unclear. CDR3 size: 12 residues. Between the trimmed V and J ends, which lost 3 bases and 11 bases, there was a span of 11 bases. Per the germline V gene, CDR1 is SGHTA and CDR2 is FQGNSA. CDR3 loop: CASSFFGGQQFF. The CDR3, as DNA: TGTGCCAGCAGCTTTTTTGGCGGTCAGCAGTTCTTC.

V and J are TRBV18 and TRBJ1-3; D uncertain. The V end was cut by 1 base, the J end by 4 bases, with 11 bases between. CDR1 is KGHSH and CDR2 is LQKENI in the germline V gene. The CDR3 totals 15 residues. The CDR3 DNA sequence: TGTGCCAGCTCACCACTGCCTATTTCCGGAAACACCATATATTTT. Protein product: CASSPLPISGNTIYF.

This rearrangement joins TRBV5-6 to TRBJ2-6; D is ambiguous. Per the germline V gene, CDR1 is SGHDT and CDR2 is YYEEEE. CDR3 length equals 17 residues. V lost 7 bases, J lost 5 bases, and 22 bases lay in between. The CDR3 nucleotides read TGTGCCAGCGAAGTCGTCAAGTCACAAAGTCGGGCCAACGTCCTGACTTTC. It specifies CASEVVKSQSRANVLTF.

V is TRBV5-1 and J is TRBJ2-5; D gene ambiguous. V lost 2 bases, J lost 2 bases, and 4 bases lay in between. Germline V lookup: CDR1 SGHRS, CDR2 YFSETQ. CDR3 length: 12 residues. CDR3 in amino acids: CASSLQQETQYF. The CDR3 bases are TGCGCCAGCAGCTTACAACAAGAGACCCAGTACTTC.

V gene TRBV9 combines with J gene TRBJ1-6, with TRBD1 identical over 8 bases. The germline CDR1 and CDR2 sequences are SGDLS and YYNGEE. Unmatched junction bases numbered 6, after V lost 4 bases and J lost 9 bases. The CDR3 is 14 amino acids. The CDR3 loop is CASSITGGPSPLHF. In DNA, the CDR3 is TGTGCCAGCAGCATTACAGGGGGACCTTCACCCCTCCACTTT.

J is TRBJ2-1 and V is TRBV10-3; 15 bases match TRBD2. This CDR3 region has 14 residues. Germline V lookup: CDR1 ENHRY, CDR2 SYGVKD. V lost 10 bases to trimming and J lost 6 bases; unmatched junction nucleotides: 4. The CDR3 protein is CATTGLAGGNEQFF. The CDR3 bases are TGTGCCACCACGGGACTAGCGGGGGGCAATGAGCAGTTCTTC.

CDR3 protein: CASSFFILAGGLGTDTQYF. As DNA, the CDR3 is TGTGCCAGCAGCTTTTTTATTCTAGCGGGGGGGCTGGGAACAGATACGCAGTATTTT. The chain employs TRBV5-4 and TRBJ2-3; 12 nucleotides line up with TRBD2. The CDR3 is 19 amino acids. Germline V lookup: CDR1 SGHNT, CDR2 YYREEE (reference sequence). V trimming: 2 bases; J trimming: 3 bases; junction bases outside the gene matches: 13. Full variable domain (remainder filled in from reference TRBV5-4 and TRBJ2-3): ETGVTQSPTHLIKTRGQQVTLRCSSQSGHNTVSWYQQALGQGPQFIFQYYREEENGRGNFPPRFSGLQFPNYSSELNVNALELDDSALYLCASSFFILAGGLGTDTQYFGPGTRLTVL.

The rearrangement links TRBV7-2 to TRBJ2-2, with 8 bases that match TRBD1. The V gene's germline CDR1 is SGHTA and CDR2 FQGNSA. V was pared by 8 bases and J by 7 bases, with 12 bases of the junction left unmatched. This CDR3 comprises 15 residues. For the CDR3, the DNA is TGTGCCAGCCAGGAGCAGGGGGCGTATAGCGGGGAGCTGTTTTTT. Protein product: CASQEQGAYSGELFF.

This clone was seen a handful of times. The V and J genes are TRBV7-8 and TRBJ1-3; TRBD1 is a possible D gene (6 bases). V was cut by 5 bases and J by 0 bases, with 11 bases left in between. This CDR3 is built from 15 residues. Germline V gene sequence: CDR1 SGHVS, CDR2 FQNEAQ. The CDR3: CASSQWTVSGNTIYF. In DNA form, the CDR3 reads TGTGCCAGCAGCCAGTGGACAGTCTCTGGAAACACCATATATTTT.

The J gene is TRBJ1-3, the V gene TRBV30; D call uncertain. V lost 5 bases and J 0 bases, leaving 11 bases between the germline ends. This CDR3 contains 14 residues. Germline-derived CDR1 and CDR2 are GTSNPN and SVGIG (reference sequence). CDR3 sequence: CAWVRTSSGNTIYF. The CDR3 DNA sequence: TGTGCCTGGGTCAGAACCTCCTCTGGAAACACCATATATTTT.